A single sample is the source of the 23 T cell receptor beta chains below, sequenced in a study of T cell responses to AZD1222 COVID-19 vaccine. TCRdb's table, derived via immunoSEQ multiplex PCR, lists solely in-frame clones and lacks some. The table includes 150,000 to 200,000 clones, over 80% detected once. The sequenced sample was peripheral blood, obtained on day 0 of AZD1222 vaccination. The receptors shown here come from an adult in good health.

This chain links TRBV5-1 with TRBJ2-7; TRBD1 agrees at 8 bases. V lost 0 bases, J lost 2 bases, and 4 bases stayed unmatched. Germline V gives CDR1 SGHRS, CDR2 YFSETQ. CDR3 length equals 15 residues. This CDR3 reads CASSLVQGAPYEQYF. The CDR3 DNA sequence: TGCGCCAGCAGCTTGGTCCAGGGGGCCCCCTACGAGCAGTACTTC. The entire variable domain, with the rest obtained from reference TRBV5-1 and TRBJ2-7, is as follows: KAGVTQTPRYLIKTRGQQVTLSCSPISGHRSVSWYQQTPGQGLQFLFEYFSETQRNKGNFPGRFSGRQFSNSRSEMNVSTLELGDSALYLCASSLVQGAPYEQYFGPGTRLTVT.

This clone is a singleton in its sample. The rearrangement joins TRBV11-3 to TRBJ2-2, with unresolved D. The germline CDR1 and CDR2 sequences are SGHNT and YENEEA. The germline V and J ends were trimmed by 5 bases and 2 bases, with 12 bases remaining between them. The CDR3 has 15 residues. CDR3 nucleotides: TGTGCCAGCAGCCGGGCCCCCGGCAACACCGGGGAGCTGTTTTTT. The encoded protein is CASSRAPGNTGELFF. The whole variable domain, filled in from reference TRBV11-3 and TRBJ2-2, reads EAGVVQSPRYKIIEKKQPVAFWCNPISGHNTLYWYLQNLGQGPELLIRYENEEAVDDSQLPKDRFSAERLKGVDSTLKIQPAELGDSAVYLCASSRAPGNTGELFFGEGSRLTVL.

This CDR3 reads CASSIGGSRLPYNEQFF. The CDR3 DNA follows: TGTGCCAGCAGCATCGGCGGGAGCAGGTTACCCTACAATGAGCAGTTCTTC. The V call is TRBV5-4, the J call TRBJ2-1; TRBD2 matches at 7 bases. V trimming: 4 bases; J trimming: 2 bases; junction bases outside the gene matches: 12. CDR1 and CDR2 (germline): SGHNT, YYREEE (reference sequence). The CDR3 runs 17 residues.

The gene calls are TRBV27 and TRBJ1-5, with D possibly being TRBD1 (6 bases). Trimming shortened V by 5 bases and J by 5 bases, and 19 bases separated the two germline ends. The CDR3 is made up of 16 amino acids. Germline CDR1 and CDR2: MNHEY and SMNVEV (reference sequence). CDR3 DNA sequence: TGTGCCAGCAGTCCATGGGTAACAGGGAGGGATCAGCCCCAGCATTTT. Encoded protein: CASSPWVTGRDQPQHF.

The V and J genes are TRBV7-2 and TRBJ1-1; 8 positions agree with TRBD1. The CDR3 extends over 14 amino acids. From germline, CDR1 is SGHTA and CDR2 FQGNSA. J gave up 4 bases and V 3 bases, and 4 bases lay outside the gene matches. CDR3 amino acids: CASSFQGAGTEAFF. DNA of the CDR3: TGTGCCAGCAGCTTTCAGGGGGCTGGCACTGAAGCTTTCTTT.

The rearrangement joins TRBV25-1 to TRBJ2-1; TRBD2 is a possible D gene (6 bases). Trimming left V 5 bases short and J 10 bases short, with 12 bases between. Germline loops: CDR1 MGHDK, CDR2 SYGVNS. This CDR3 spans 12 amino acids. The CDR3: CASSILAYEQFF. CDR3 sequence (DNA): TGTGCCAGCAGTATACTAGCATACGAGCAGTTCTTC.

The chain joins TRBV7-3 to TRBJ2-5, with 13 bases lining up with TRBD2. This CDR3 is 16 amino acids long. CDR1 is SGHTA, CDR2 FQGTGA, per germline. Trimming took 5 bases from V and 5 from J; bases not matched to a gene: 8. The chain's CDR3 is CASSAQPGLAGETQYF. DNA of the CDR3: TGTGCCAGCAGCGCACAACCGGGACTAGCGGGGGAGACCCAGTACTTC.

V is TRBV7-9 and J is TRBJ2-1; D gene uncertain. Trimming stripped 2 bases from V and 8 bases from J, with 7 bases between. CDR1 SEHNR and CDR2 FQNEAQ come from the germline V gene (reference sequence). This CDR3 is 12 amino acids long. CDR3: CASSLFADEQFF. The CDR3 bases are TGTGCCAGCAGCTTATTTGCCGATGAGCAGTTCTTC.

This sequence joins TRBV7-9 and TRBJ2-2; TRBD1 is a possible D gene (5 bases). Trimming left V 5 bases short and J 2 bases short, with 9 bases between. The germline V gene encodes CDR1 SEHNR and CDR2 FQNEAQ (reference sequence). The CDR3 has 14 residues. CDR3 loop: CASSIQGNTGELFF. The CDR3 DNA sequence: TGTGCCAGCAGCATCCAGGGAAACACCGGGGAGCTGTTTTTT.

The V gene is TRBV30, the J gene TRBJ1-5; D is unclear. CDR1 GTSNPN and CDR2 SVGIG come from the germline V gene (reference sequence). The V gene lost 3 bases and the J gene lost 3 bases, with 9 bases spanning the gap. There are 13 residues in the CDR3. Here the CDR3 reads CAWSRPNNQPQHF. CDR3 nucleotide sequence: TGTGCCTGGAGCCGACCGAACAATCAGCCCCAGCATTTT.

DNA for the CDR3: TGTGCCAGCAGCCCGAGGGGGAGGAATGAGCAGTTCTTC. Translating it yields CASSPRGRNEQFF. The chain uses TRBV7-2 and TRBJ2-1; D tentatively reads TRBD1 or TRBD2 (6 bases each). The germline V and J ends were trimmed by 5 bases and 7 bases, with 12 bases remaining between them. Germline V gives CDR1 SGHTA, CDR2 FQGNSA. The CDR3 is made up of 13 amino acids.

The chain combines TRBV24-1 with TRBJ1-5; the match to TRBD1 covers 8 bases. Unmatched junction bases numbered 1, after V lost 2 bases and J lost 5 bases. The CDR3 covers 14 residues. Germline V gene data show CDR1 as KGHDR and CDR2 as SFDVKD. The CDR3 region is CATSDSQGDQPQHF. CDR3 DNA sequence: TGTGCCACCAGTGATTCACAGGGGGATCAGCCCCAGCATTTT.

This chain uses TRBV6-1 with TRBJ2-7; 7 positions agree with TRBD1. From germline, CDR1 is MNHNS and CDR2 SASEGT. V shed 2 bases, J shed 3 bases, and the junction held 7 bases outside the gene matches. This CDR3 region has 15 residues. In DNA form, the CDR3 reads TGTGCCAGCAGTGAACCGGGACAGACGATCTACGAGCAGTACTTC. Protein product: CASSEPGQTIYEQYF.

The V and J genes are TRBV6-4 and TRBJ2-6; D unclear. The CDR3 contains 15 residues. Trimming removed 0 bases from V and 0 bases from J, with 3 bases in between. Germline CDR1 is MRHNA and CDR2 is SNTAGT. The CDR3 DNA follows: TGTGCCAGCAGTGACTCGAGCTCTGGGGCCAACGTCCTGACTTTC. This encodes CASSDSSSGANVLTF.

DNA of the CDR3: TGTGCCAGCAGCTTCGACAGGGGGCCAGACGAGCAGTACTTC. It translates to CASSFDRGPDEQYF. V usage is TRBV7-9 and J usage is TRBJ2-7, with TRBD1 matching over 10 bases. The CDR3 sequence is 14 residues long. Germline CDR1 and CDR2: SEHNR and FQNEAQ (reference sequence). V lost 3 bases, J lost 5 bases, and 4 bases stayed unmatched.

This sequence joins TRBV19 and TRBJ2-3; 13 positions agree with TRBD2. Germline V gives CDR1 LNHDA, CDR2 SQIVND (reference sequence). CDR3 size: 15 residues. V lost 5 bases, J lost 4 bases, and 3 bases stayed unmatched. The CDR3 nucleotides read TGTGCCAGTAGTTCGACTAGCGGGAGGTCAGATACGCAGTATTTT. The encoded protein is CASSSTSGRSDTQYF.

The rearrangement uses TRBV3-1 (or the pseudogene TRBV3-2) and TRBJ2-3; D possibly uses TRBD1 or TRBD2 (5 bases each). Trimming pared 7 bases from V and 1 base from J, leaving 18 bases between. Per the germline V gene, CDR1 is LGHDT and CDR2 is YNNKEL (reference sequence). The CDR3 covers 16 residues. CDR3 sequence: CASTGQLGPGTDTQYF. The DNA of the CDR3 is TGTGCCAGCACGGGGCAACTGGGCCCGGGCACAGATACGCAGTATTTT.

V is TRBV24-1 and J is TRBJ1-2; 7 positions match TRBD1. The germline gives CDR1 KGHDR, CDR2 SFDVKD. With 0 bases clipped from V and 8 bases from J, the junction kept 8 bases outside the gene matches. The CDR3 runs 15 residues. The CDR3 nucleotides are TGTGCCACCAGTGATTTGAGGGGGCGTACCGGCGGCTACACCTTC. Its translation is CATSDLRGRTGGYTF.

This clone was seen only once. The CDR3 loop reads CASKNGLAGTDTQYF. The CDR3 bases are TGTGCCAGTAAAAACGGGCTAGCGGGCACAGATACGCAGTATTTT. The chain recombines TRBV11-2 with TRBJ2-3; TRBD2 matches at 7 bases. V trimming: 9 bases; J trimming: 1 base; junction bases outside the gene matches: 10. This CDR3 has 15 residues. Germline V gene data show CDR1 as SGHAT and CDR2 as FQNNGV. The variable domain in full, completed from reference TRBV11-2 and TRBJ2-3, reads EAGVAQSPRYKIIEKRQSVAFWCNPISGHATLYWYQQILGQGPKLLIQFQNNGVVDDSQLPKDRFSAERLKGVDSTLKIQPAKLEDSAVYLCASKNGLAGTDTQYFGPGTRLTVL.

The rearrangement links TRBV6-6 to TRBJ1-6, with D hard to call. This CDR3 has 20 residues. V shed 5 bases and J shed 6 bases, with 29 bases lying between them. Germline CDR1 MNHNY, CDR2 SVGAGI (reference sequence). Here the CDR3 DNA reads TGTGCCAGCAGTCCCTCCTTGGAACGACTTCTAGGCGATGGTAATTCACCCCTCCACTTT. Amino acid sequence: CASSPSLERLLGDGNSPLHF.

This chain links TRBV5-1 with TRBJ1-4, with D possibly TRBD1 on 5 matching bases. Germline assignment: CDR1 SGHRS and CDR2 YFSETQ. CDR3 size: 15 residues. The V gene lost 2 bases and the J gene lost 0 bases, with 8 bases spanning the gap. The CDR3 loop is CASSFGDATNEKLFF. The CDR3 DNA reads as TGCGCCAGCAGCTTCGGGGACGCAACTAATGAAAAACTGTTTTTT. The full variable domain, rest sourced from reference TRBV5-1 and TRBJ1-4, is KAGVTQTPRYLIKTRGQQVTLSCSPISGHRSVSWYQQTPGQGLQFLFEYFSETQRNKGNFPGRFSGRQFSNSRSEMNVSTLELGDSALYLCASSFGDATNEKLFFGSGTQLSVL.

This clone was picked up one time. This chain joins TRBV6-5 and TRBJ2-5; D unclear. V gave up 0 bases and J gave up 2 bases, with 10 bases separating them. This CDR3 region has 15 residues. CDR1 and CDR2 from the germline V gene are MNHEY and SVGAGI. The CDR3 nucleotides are TGTGCCAGCAGTTACTCGAACGGCCGGCAAGAGACCCAGTACTTC. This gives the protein CASSYSNGRQETQYF.

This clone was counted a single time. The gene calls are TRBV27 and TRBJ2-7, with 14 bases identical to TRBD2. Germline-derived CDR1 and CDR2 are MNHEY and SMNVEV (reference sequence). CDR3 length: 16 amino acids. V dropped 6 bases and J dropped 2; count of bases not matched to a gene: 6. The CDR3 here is CASRAGLAGDTYEQYF. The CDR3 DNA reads TGTGCCAGCAGGGCGGGACTAGCGGGGGATACCTACGAGCAGTACTTC.